The rows below give T cell receptor beta chains drawn from one sample of a study of human thymus T cells. TCRdb keeps only in-frame clones here, not all; method: immunoSEQ multiplex PCR. The table includes some 130,000 clones, 90% to 95% detected once. The sample comprised thymus tissue. These receptors were taken from a boy under three years old with a congenital heart defect but otherwise immunologically healthy. The CDR3 runs from the conserved cysteine through the conserved F or W. Each record gives: V gene, J gene, D gene, clone size, CDR3 protein, CDR3 DNA. D genes are given only for firm matches. Clone size is not always given. Where it is, it says once, few, many or a class for expanded clones.

TRBV27,TRBJ2-5,-,-,CASSPQGSAETQYF,TGTGCCAGCAGTCCGCAGGGGTCCGCAGAGACCCAGTACTTC
TRBV28,TRBJ2-7,-,-,CASSTLASRTSSYEQYF,TGTGCCAGCAGTACCCTCGCATCAAGGACAAGCTCCTACGAGCAGTACTTC
TRBV5-1,TRBJ2-7,TRBD1,-,CASSSKTGGSDEQYF,TGCGCCAGCAGCTCCAAGACAGGGGGCAGCGACGAGCAGTACTTC
TRBV28,TRBJ2-2,TRBD2,once,CASSRGPGLAGNWDGELFF,TGTGCCAGCAGTCGAGGGCCGGGACTAGCGGGGAATTGGGACGGGGAGCTGTTTTTT
TRBV19,TRBJ2-7,TRBD2,-,CASSISGGPTSSYEQYF,TGTGCCAGTAGTATAAGCGGGGGGCCTACTAGCTCCTACGAGCAGTACTTC
TRBV19,TRBJ1-2,-,-,CASKIGYGYTF,TGTGCCAGTAAGATAGGCTATGGCTACACCTTC
TRBV5-8,TRBJ1-4,-,-,CASSLGGGGEKLFF,TGTGCCAGCAGCTTGGGGGGAGGCGGTGAAAAACTGTTTTTT
TRBV28,TRBJ1-5,-,few,CASSSGQTDSNQPQHF,TGTGCCAGCAGTTCCGGACAGACCGATAGCAATCAGCCCCAGCATTTT
TRBV6-6,TRBJ1-5,TRBD1,-,CASRRTGGRNQPQHF,TGTGCCAGCAGGAGGACAGGGGGACGAAATCAGCCCCAGCATTTT
TRBV14,TRBJ1-2,TRBD1,-,CASSPSTQTGGEGYTF,TGTGCCAGCAGCCCGTCGACACAGACAGGGGGCGAGGGCTACACCTTC
TRBV6-5,TRBJ1-2,-,-,CASSLGEGDYGYTF,TGTGCCAGCAGCCTGGGCGAGGGAGACTATGGCTACACCTTC
TRBV29-1,TRBJ1-1,-,-,CSVELVWGGPLRDTEAFF,TGCAGCGTTGAATTGGTCTGGGGCGGGCCATTGAGAGACACTGAAGCTTTCTTT
TRBV6-6,TRBJ1-1,-,-,CASSYSSGVGTEAFF,TGTGCCAGCAGTTACTCTTCAGGGGTTGGCACTGAAGCTTTCTTT
TRBV28,TRBJ2-3,-,-,CASSPRQFTDTQYF,TGTGCCAGCAGTCCCCGACAGTTCACAGATACGCAGTATTTT
TRBV6-1,TRBJ1-5,-,-,CASSERRGNQPQHF,TGTGCCAGCAGTGAAAGGCGAGGGAATCAGCCCCAGCATTTT
TRBV15,TRBJ2-3,TRBD2,-,CATSRVSGGDTDTQYF,TGTGCCACCAGCAGAGTTAGCGGGGGGGACACAGATACGCAGTATTTT
TRBV4-1,TRBJ1-3,-,-,CASSQDAPSRDIRNTIYF,TGCGCCAGCAGCCAGGACGCCCCTTCCCGGGACATACGAAACACCATATATTTT
TRBV4-3,TRBJ2-3,-,once,CASSQDPGEDTQYF,TGCGCCAGCAGCCAAGATCCCGGGGAAGATACGCAGTATTTT
TRBV15,TRBJ1-4,-,-,CATSRDPGDEKLFF,TGTGCCACCAGCAGAGATCCGGGAGATGAAAAACTGTTTTTT
TRBV7-9,TRBJ1-2,TRBD1,-,CASSFDETGGSNYGYTF,TGTGCCAGCAGCTTCGACGAGACAGGGGGCTCTAACTATGGCTACACCTTC
TRBV4-1,TRBJ1-2,-,-,CASSQDRFRALYGYTF,TGCGCCAGCAGCCAAGATCGGTTTAGGGCGCTCTATGGCTACACCTTC
TRBV18,TRBJ1-3,-,-,CASSPGGEISGNTIYF,TGTGCCAGCTCACCAGGAGGGGAGATCTCTGGAAACACCATATATTTT
TRBV4-1,TRBJ1-3,-,once,CASSQEAGLSNTIYF,TGCGCCAGCAGCCAAGAGGCAGGTTTGAGCAACACCATATATTTT
TRBV4-1,TRBJ1-2,-,-,CASSHRTDNYGYTF,TGCGCCAGCAGCCACAGGACAGACAACTATGGCTACACCTTC
TRBV6-5,TRBJ2-7,-,once,CASTRSGRAVYEQYF,TGTGCCAGCACAAGAAGCGGCAGGGCAGTCTACGAGCAGTACTTC
TRBV28,TRBJ2-1,-,-,CASSDWKGDNEQFF,TGTGCCAGCAGCGACTGGAAGGGGGACAATGAGCAGTTCTTC
TRBV10-3,TRBJ2-2,TRBD2,-,CAITSEAGPTGELFF,TGTGCCATCACGAGCGAAGCGGGGCCCACCGGGGAGCTGTTTTTT
TRBV2,TRBJ1-1,-,few,CASSGQGRRNTEAFF,TGTGCCAGCAGTGGACAAGGACGGAGGAACACTGAAGCTTTCTTT
TRBV11-3,TRBJ2-1,-,-,CASSPSPYSEAGQGNEQFF,TGTGCCAGCAGCCCCTCGCCATACAGCGAGGCAGGGCAGGGCAATGAGCAGTTCTTC
TRBV7-2,TRBJ2-5,TRBD1,-,CASSRSDRAGETQYF,TGTGCCAGCAGCCGATCGGACAGGGCGGGGGAGACCCAGTACTTC
TRBV19,TRBJ1-2,-,-,CASRTDRCYTF,TGTGCCAGTAGGACTGACCGTTGCTACACCTTC
TRBV15,TRBJ2-5,-,-,CATSISLTETQYF,TGTGCCACCAGCATAAGTCTAACAGAGACCCAGTACTTC
TRBV29-1,TRBJ1-3,-,-,CSVVGTLSGNTIYF,TGCAGCGTTGTGGGGACCCTCTCTGGAAACACCATATATTTT
TRBV5-6,TRBJ2-7,-,-,CASGFTGTTSYEQYF,TGTGCCAGCGGCTTCACCGGGACCACGTCCTACGAGCAGTACTTC
TRBV7-3,TRBJ2-7,-,-,CASRSFGYEQYF,TGTGCCAGCAGGTCCTTCGGCTACGAGCAGTACTTC
TRBV6-5,TRBJ2-7,TRBD1,-,CASSYLGQGRPYEQYF,TGTGCCAGCAGTTACTTAGGACAGGGGCGGCCCTACGAGCAGTACTTC
TRBV27,TRBJ2-1,TRBD2,-,CASSLRTSGGVGYNEQFF,TGTGCCAGCAGTTTAAGGACTAGCGGGGGGGTGGGCTACAATGAGCAGTTCTTC
TRBV2,TRBJ1-5,-,-,CASSEGAGGDSNQPQHF,TGTGCCAGCAGTGAAGGGGCAGGTGGGGATAGCAATCAGCCCCAGCATTTT
TRBV6-6,TRBJ1-2,-,-,CASSYSGYGYTF,TGTGCCAGCAGTTACTCAGGTTATGGCTACACCTTC
TRBV25-1,TRBJ2-4,-,-,CASTLEGAKNIQYF,TGTGCCAGCACCCTGGAAGGGGCCAAAAACATTCAGTACTTC
TRBV10-3,TRBJ2-5,TRBD2,-,CAISASGAETQYF,TGTGCCATCAGTGCTAGCGGGGCTGAGACCCAGTACTTC
TRBV14,TRBJ2-5,-,-,CASSRPGPGTQYF,TGTGCCAGCAGCCGACCGGGGCCGGGTACCCAGTACTTC
TRBV18,TRBJ1-1,TRBD1,-,CASSPRSNFRDSFMNTEAFF,TGTGCCAGCTCACCGCGTTCTAATTTCCGGGACAGTTTCATGAACACTGAAGCTTTCTTT
TRBV6-5,TRBJ1-2,-,-,CASTTVGCGYTF,TGTGCCAGCACTACAGTAGGGTGCGGCTACACCTTC
TRBV4-3,TRBJ2-1,TRBD1,once,CASSHYRQGTEQFF,TGCGCCAGCAGCCACTACAGACAGGGGACTGAGCAGTTCTTC
TRBV2,TRBJ1-1,-,-,CASGLRGDTEAFF,TGTGCCAGCGGGCTTAGGGGAGACACTGAAGCTTTCTTT
TRBV6-1,TRBJ1-3,-,-,CASSEKGTSGSGNTIYF,TGTGCCAGCAGTGAGAAAGGGACGTCAGGCTCTGGAAACACCATATATTTT
TRBV4-3,TRBJ1-2,-,-,CASSQGFGGGYPNYGYTF,TGCGCCAGCAGCCAAGGTTTCGGGGGAGGATACCCTAACTATGGCTACACCTTC
TRBV12-5,TRBJ2-1,-,-,CASGWDRRAQWRQFF,TGTGCTAGTGGTTGGGACCGGCGGGCGCAATGGCGGCAGTTCTTC
TRBV5-8,TRBJ2-2,TRBD2,-,CASSLLAGATVGELFF,TGTGCCAGCAGCTTGCTAGCGGGGGCGACAGTCGGGGAGCTGTTTTTT
TRBV30,TRBJ2-1,-,-,CAWKVSSQGNEQFF,TGTGCCTGGAAAGTTAGTTCGCAGGGGAATGAGCAGTTCTTC
TRBV28,TRBJ2-5,TRBD2,-,CASSIFSREGPRETQYF,TGTGCCAGCAGTATATTCTCCAGGGAGGGACCCCGGGAGACCCAGTACTTC
TRBV5-6,TRBJ2-2,-,-,CASSLKVTGELFF,TGTGCCAGCAGCTTGAAGGTCACCGGGGAGCTGTTTTTT
TRBV19,TRBJ2-7,TRBD2,-,CASSIDGGGTSYEQYF,TGTGCCAGTAGTATAGATGGGGGGGGTACCTCCTACGAGCAGTACTTC
TRBV7-2,TRBJ2-1,TRBD2,-,CASSFDKAGGNNEQFF,TGTGCCAGCAGCTTTGACAAAGCGGGGGGTAACAATGAGCAGTTCTTC
TRBV10-3,TRBJ2-5,-,once,CATTSPGVQETQYF,TGTGCCACTACCTCTCCGGGGGTTCAAGAGACCCAGTACTTC
TRBV28,TRBJ1-2,-,-,CASSLDHRVNYGYTF,TGTGCCAGCAGTTTGGATCACAGGGTCAACTATGGCTACACCTTC
TRBV5-6,TRBJ2-3,TRBD2,-,CASSSYLAGFTDTQYF,TGTGCCAGCAGCTCCTACCTAGCGGGGTTCACAGATACGCAGTATTTT
TRBV5-1,TRBJ1-6,TRBD1,few,CASSGDRQKNSPLHF,TGCGCCAGCAGCGGGGACAGGCAAAAGAATTCACCCCTCCACTTT
TRBV28,TRBJ1-6,TRBD1,-,CASSPTGGGHYNSPLHF,TGTGCCAGCAGCCCTACAGGGGGCGGTCATTATAATTCACCCCTCCACTTT